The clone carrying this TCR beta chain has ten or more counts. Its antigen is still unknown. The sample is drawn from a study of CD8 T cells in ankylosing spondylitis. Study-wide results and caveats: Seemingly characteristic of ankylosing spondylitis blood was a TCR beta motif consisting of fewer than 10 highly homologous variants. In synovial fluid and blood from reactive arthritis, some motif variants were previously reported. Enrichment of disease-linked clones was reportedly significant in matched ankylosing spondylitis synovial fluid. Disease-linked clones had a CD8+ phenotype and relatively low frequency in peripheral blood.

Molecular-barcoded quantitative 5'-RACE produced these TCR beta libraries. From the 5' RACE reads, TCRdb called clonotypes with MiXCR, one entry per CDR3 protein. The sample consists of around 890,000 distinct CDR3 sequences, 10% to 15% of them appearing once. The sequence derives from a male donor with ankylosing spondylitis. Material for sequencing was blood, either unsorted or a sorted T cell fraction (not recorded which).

As DNA, the CDR3 is TGTGCCAGCAGCTCCTACGGCGGGAGAACCTACAATGAGCAGTTCTTC. It translates to CASSSYGGRTYNEQFF. This sequence joins TRBV11-2 and TRBJ2-1, with 7 bases fitting TRBD2. Unmatched junction bases numbered 8, after V lost 4 bases and J lost 2 bases. This CDR3 is 16 amino acids long. CDR1 SGHAT and CDR2 FQNNGV come from the germline V gene.